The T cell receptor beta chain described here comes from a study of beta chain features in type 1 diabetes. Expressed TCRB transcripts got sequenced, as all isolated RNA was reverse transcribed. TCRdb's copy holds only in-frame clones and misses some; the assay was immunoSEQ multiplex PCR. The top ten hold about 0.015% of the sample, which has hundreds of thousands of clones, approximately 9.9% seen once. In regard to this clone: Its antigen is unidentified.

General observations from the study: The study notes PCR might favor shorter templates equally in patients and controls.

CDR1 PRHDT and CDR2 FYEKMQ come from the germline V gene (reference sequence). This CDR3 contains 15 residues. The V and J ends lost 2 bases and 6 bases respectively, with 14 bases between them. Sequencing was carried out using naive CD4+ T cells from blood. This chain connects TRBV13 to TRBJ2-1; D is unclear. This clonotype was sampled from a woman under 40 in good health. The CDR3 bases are TGTGCCAGCAGCTTACGCGGAACGCTCCGCAATGAGCAGTTCTTC. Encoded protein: CASSLRGTLRNEQFF.